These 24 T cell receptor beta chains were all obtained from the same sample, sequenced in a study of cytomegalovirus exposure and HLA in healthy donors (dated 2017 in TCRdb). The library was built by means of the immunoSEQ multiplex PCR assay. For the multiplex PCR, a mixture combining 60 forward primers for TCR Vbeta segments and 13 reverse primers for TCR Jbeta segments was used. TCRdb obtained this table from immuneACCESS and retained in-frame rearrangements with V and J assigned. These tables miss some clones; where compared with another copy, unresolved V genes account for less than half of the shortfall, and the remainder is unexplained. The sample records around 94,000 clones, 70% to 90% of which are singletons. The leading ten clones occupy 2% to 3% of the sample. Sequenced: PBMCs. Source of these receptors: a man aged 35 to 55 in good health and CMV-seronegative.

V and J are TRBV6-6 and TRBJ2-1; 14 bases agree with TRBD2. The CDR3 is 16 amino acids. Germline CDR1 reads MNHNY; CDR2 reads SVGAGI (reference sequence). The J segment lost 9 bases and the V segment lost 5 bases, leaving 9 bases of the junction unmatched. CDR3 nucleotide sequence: TGTGCCAGCAGTACCTCAGGGACTAGCGGGGGACGTGAGCAGTTCTTC. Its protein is CASSTSGTSGGREQFF.

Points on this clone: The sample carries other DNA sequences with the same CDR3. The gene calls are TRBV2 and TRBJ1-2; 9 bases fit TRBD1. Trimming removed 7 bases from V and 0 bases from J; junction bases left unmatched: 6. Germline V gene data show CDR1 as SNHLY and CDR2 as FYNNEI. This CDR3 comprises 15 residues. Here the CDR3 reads CASILDRGANYGYTF. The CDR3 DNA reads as TGTGCCAGCATTCTGGACAGGGGAGCTAACTATGGCTACACCTTC.

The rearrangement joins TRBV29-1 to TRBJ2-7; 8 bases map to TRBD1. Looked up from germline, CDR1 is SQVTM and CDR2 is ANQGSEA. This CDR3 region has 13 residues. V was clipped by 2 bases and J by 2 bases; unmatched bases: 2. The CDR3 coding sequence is TGCAGCGTTGAAAAGACAGGGGCCTACGAGCAGTACTTC. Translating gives CSVEKTGAYEQYF.

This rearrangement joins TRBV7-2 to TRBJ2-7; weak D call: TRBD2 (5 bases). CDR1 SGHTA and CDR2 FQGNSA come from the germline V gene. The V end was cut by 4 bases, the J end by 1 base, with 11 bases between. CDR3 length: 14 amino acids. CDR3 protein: CASSSSPGSYEQYF. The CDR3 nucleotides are TGTGCCAGCAGCTCTTCCCCGGGGTCCTACGAGCAGTACTTC.

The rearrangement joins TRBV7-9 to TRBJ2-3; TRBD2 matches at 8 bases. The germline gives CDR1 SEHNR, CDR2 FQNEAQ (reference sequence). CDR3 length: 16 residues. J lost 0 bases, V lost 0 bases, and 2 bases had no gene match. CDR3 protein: CASSLATGGSTDTQYF. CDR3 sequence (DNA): TGTGCCAGCAGCTTAGCCACGGGGGGGAGCACAGATACGCAGTATTTT. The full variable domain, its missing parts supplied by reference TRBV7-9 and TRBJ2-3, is DTGVSQNPRHKITKRGQNVTFRCDPISEHNRLYWYRQTLGQGPEFLTYFQNEAQLEKSRLLSDRFSAERPKGSFSTLEIQRTEQGDSAMYLCASSLATGGSTDTQYFGPGTRLTVL.

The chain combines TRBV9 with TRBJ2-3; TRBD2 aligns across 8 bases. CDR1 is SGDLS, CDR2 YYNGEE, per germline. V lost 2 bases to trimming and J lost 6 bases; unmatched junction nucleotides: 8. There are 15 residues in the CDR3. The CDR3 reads CASSVYSGVSDTQYF. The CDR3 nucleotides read TGTGCCAGCAGCGTTTATAGCGGGGTCTCCGATACGCAGTATTTT.

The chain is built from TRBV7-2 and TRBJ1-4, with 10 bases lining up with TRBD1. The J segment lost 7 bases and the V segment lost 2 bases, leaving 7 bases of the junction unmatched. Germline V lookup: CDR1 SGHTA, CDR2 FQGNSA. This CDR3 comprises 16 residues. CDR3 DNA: TGTGCCAGCAGCTTACCCGGACAGGGGGGTAGTGAAAAACTGTTTTTT. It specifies CASSLPGQGGSEKLFF.

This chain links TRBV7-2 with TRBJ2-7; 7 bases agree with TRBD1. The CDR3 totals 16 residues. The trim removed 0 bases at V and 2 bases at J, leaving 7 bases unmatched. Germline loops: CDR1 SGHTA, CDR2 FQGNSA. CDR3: CASSLAGGDRAYEQYF. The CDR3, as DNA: TGTGCCAGCAGCTTAGCTGGTGGTGACAGGGCCTACGAGCAGTACTTC.

The CDR3: CASSSLGQEGYGYTF. The CDR3 region has the DNA TGTGCCAGCAGCTCGCTGGGACAGGAAGGCTATGGCTACACCTTC. This rearrangement joins TRBV11-2 to TRBJ1-2; 8 bases match TRBD1. CDR1 is SGHAT, CDR2 FQNNGV, per germline. V gave up 4 bases and J gave up 4 bases; unmatched junction bases: 8. This CDR3 spans 15 amino acids.

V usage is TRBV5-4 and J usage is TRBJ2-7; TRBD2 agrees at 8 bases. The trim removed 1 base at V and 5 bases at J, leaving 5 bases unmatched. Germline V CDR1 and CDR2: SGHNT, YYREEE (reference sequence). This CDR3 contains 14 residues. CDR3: CASSLSERGNEQYF. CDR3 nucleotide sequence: TGTGCCAGCAGCTTGTCGGAGCGGGGGAACGAGCAGTACTTC.

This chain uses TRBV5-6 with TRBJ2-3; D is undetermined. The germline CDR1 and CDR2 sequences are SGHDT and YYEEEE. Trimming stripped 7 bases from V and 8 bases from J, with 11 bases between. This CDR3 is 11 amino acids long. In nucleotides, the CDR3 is TGTGCCAGCTCCGCGCGGTTTACGCAGTATTTT. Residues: CASSARFTQYF. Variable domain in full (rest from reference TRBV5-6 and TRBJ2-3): DAGVTQSPTHLIKTRGQQVTLRCSPKSGHDTVSWYQQALGQGPQFIFQYYEEEERQRGNFPDRFSGHQFPNYSSELNVNALLLGDSALYLCASSARFTQYFGPGTRLTVL.

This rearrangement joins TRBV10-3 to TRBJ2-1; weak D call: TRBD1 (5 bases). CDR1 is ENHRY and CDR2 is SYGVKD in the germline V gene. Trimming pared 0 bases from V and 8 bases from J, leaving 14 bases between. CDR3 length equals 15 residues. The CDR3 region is CAISESGARGDEQFF. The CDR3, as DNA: TGTGCCATCAGTGAGTCAGGGGCCCGAGGCGATGAGCAGTTCTTC.

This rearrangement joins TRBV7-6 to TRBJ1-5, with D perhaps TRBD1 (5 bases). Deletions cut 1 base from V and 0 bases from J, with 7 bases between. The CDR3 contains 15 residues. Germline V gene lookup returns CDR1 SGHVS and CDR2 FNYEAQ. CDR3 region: CASSLDGHSNQPQHF. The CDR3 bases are TGTGCCAGCAGCTTAGACGGACATAGCAATCAGCCCCAGCATTTT.

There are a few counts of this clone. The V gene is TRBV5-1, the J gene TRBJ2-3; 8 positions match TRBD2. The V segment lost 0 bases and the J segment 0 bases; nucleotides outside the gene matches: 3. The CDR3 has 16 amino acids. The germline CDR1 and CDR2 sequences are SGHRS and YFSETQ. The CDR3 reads CASSLDRGGSTDTQYF. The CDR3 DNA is TGCGCCAGCAGCTTGGATCGCGGGGGGAGCACAGATACGCAGTATTTT.

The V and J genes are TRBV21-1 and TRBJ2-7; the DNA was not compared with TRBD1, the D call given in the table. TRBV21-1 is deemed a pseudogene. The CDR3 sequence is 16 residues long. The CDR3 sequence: CASSCVGVVQAYEQYF. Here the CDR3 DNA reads TGTGCCAGCAGCTGTGTAGGGGTCGTGCAAGCCTACGAGCAGTACTTC.

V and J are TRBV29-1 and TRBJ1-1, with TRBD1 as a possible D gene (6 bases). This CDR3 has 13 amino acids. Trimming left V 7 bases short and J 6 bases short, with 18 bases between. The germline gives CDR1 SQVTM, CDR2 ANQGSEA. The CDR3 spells CSASNTGFPEAFF. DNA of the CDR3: TGCAGCGCATCCAACACAGGGTTCCCTGAAGCTTTCTTT. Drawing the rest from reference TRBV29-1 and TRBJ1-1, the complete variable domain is SAVISQKPSRDICQRGTSLTIQCQVDSQVTMMFWYRQQPGQSLTLIATANQGSEATYESGFVIDKFPISRPNLTFSTLTVSNMSPEDSSIYLCSASNTGFPEAFFGQGTRLTVV.

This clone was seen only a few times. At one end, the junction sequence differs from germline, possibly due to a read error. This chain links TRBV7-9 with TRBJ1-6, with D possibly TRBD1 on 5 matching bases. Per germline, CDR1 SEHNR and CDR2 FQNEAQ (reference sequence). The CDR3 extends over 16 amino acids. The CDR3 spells CSSSPGRVGFGSPLHF. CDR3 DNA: TGTTCCAGCAGCCCAGGGAGGGTTGGGTTTGGTTCACCCCTCCACTTT.

This CDR3 reads CASSYFLEGTEAFF. Written as DNA, the CDR3 is TGTGCCAGCAGCTACTTTCTGGAGGGTACTGAAGCTTTCTTT. The chain uses TRBV7-9 and TRBJ1-1, with D hard to call. This CDR3 has 14 residues. V gave up 4 bases and J gave up 5 bases, with 14 bases separating them. Germline lookup yields CDR1 SEHNR and CDR2 FQNEAQ (reference sequence).

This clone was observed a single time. DNA for the CDR3: TGCGCCAGCAGCCTCGGGATCCAGGACACCGGGGAGCTGTTTTTT. This codes for CASSLGIQDTGELFF. J is TRBJ2-2 and V is TRBV5-1; a weak D match, TRBD2 (5 bases). The germline gives CDR1 SGHRS, CDR2 YFSETQ. V was shortened by 4 bases and J by 3 bases, with 13 bases between the two germline ends. CDR3 length: 15 amino acids.

The CDR3 region is CASSEGGTAYEQYF. In DNA form, the CDR3 reads TGTGCCAGCTCCGAGGGAGGGACGGCCTACGAGCAGTACTTC. The chain couples TRBV6-1 to TRBJ2-7, with 7 nucleotides matching TRBD2. Germline V CDR1 and CDR2: MNHNS, SASEGT. V shed 8 bases and J 2 bases; nucleotides not matched to a gene: 9. The CDR3 runs to 14 residues.

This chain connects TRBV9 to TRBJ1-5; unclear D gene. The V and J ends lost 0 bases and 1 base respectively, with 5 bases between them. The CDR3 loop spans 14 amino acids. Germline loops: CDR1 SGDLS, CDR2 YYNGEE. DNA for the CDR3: TGTGCCAGCAGCGTAGGAGGGAGCAATCAGCCCCAGCATTTT. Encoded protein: CASSVGGSNQPQHF.

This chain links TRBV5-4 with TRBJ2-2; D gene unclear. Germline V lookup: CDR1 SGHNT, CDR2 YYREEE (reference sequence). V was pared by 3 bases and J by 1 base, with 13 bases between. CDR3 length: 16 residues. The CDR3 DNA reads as TGTGCCAGCAGCTCGATCTCGAGAGTGAACACCGGGGAGCTGTTTTTT. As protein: CASSSISRVNTGELFF.

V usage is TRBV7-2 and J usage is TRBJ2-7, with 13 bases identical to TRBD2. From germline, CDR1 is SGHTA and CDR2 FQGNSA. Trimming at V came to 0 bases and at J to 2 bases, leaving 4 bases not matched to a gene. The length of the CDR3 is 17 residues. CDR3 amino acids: CASSLAVGLAGTYEQYF. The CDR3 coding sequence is TGTGCCAGCAGCTTAGCCGTGGGACTAGCGGGGACCTACGAGCAGTACTTC. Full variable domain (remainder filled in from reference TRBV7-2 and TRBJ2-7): GAGVSQSPSNKVTEKGKDVELRCDPISGHTALYWYRQSLGQGLEFLIYFQGNSAPDKSGLPSDRFSAERTGGSVSTLTIQRTQQEDSAVYLCASSLAVGLAGTYEQYFGPGTRLTVT.

The CDR3 protein is CASSPWTPLDTQYF. The DNA of the CDR3 is TGTGCCAGCAGCCCCTGGACTCCCCTGGATACGCAGTATTTT. The V gene is TRBV11-2, the J gene TRBJ2-3, with a weak D call TRBD2 (5 bases). Trimming pared 5 bases from V and 6 bases from J, leaving 15 bases between. The CDR3 loop spans 14 amino acids. From germline, CDR1 is SGHAT and CDR2 FQNNGV.